In its sample, the clone carrying this TCR beta chain was seen many times. What it recognizes is unknown. This sample was included in a study of regulatory T cells in long-lasting Graves disease. With iRepertoire HTBI primers and Arm-PCR of CDR3 regions, TCR beta libraries were built. Under the authors' procedure: Identification of gene segments yielded more than 60 TRBV and 14 TRBJ across samples. TCRdb passed the multiplex PCR reads through MiXCR, listing each CDR3 protein once. The V and J calls, along with clone size, are taken from TCRdb and not from the paper's own processing. The repertoire includes about 310,000 distinct CDR3 sequences, about 20% of them detected once, and more than 30% sits in the top ten. General study findings and limits: More public clonotypes were shared by persistent patients (about 2,700) than by new patients (about 1,000). Thyroid tissue went unexamined; only peripheral blood was analyzed.

This CDR3 spans 15 amino acids. V lost 0 bases, J lost 4 bases, and 6 bases stayed unmatched. CDR1 and CDR2 (germline): SGDLS, YYNGEE. Indicated time point: newly diagnosed GD, antithyroid drugs for less than 3 months. Extracted PBMC RNA gave rise to the TCR library. The source material was peripheral blood mononuclear cells (PBMCs), sampled at new diagnosis, from a patient treated with antithyroid drugs. The chain has TRBV9 and TRBJ1-2, with 7 bases matching TRBD1. The TCR sequence derives from a female donor with Graves disease. The CDR3 DNA is TGTGCCAGCAGCGTAGGGCAGGGGGTCGGCTATGGCTACACCTTC. Translating it yields CASSVGQGVGYGYTF.